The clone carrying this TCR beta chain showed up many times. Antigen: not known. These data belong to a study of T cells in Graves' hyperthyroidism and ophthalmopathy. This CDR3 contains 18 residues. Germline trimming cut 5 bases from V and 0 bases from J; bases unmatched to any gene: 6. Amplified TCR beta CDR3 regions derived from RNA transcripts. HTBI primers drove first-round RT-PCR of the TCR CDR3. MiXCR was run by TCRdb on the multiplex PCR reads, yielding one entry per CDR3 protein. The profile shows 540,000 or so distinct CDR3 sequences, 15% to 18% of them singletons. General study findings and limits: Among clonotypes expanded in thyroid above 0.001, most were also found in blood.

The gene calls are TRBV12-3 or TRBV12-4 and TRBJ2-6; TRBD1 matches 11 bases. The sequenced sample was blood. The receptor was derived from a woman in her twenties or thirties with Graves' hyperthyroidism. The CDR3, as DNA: TGTGCCAGCAGTCACACCGGGACAGGGGGCTCTGGGGCCAACGTCCTGACTTTC. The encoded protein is CASSHTGTGGSGANVLTF.